This TCR beta chain was retrieved from a study of CD8 T cells in ankylosing spondylitis (dated by TCRdb to about 2017). For context, the study as a whole: To find TCR variants linked to disease, the study profiled T cell receptor beta repertoires in ankylosing spondylitis patients and healthy donors. Peripheral blood was sampled, and synovial fluid was also collected from ankylosing spondylitis patients. The full study cohort comprised 25 or so ankylosing spondylitis patients and over 95 healthy donors.

There are a few counts of this clonotype. This receptor's antigen is unknown. The input lacks base qualities; no much larger clone sits a single base away. Synovial fluid samples were paired with blood samples taken from the same ankylosing spondylitis patients. Sequenced on an Illumina HiSeq 2500. TCR beta libraries were prepared by quantitative 5'-RACE with molecular barcodes. On the authors' methods: Disease-linked TCR variants were identified with a new computational method built on a probabilistic model of VDJ rearrangement. TCRdb itself trimmed the public reads at Q25 with fastp, ran MiXCR and retained productive beta chains. Under each unique CDR3 protein, matching rows form one entry showing the most common genes and DNA. These V and J calls originate from TCRdb's pipeline instead of the authors' own analysis. The sample table shows approximately 140,000 distinct CDR3 sequences, and more than 7% are seen once. Clones ranked in the top ten supply 7.3% of the sample.

The CDR3 holds 16 amino acids from the cysteine to the phenylalanine. The kept DNA is CDR3 alone, 48 bases in frame from the first base. At the junction V is shortened by 0 bases and J by 1 base, with 12 bases in between. Taken from the germline V gene, the CDR1 and CDR2 loops are MNHEY and SVGAGI. Overall study outcomes, separate from this receptor: Some motif variants had previously been reported in the synovial fluid and blood of reactive arthritis patients, which suggests shared mechanisms of disease initiation. The disease-linked clones were reported to be significantly enriched in matched synovial fluid samples from ankylosing spondylitis patients. Blood from ankylosing spondylitis patients appeared to be characterized by a TCR beta motif made up of several highly homologous amino acid variants. The disease-linked clones showed a CD8+ phenotype and occurred at relatively low frequencies in peripheral blood.

The receptor comes from a male donor with ankylosing spondylitis. The material sequenced was synovial fluid, either unsorted or a sorted T cell fraction (not recorded which). The sequence links TRBV6-5 to TRBJ1-1; TRBD1 could be the D gene, as 6 bases match. The CDR3 is CASSYSIGGQNTEAFF. The sequenced DNA is TGTGCCAGCAGTTACTCGATCGGGGGGCAGAACACTGAAGCTTTCTTT.